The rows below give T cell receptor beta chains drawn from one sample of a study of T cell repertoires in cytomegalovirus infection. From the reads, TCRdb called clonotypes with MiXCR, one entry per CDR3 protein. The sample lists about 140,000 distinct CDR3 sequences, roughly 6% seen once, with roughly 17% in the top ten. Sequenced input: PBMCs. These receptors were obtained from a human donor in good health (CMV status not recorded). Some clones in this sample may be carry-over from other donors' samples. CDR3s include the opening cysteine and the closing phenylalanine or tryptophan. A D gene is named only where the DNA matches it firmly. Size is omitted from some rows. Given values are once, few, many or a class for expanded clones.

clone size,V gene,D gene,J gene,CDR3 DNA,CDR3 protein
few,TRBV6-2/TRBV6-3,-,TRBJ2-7,TGTGCCAGCAGTCCGCAACACTACGAGCAGTACTTC,CASSPQHYEQYF
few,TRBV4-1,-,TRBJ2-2,TGCGCCAGCAGCCAAGAGGCAAGCTGGAACACCGGGGAGCTGTTTTTT,CASSQEASWNTGELFF
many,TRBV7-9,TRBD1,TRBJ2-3,TGTGCCAGCAGCGACGGACAGGGAGGAACAGATACGCAGTATTTT,CASSDGQGGTDTQYF
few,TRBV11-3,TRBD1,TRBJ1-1,TGTGCCAGCAGCTTAGGGGACAGGGGATCGGCTGAAGCTTTCTTT,CASSLGDRGSAEAFF
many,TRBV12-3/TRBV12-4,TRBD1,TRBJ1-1,TGTGCCAGCAGTTCCTACACAGGGGGGAACACTGAAGCTTTCTTT,CASSSYTGGNTEAFF
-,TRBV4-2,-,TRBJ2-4,TGTGCCAGCAGCCAAATCCTTGGGGGGTTCGGGGCCAAAAACATTCAGTACTTC,CASSQILGGFGAKNIQYF
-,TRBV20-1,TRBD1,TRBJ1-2,TGCAGTGCAAAGACAGGGGATACCTATGGCTACACCTTC,CSAKTGDTYGYTF
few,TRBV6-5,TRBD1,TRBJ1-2,TGTGCCAGCAGTTCCACATCAGGGGGAGACAACTATGGCTACACCTTC,CASSSTSGGDNYGYTF
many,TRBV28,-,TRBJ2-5,TGTGCCAGCAGTTCCACCCAAGAGACCCAGTACTTC,CASSSTQETQYF
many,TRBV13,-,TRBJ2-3,TGTGCCAGCGCCGGGGGGCAGGGAGCAGATACGCAGTATTTT,CASAGGQGADTQYF
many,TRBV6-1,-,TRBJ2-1,TGTGCCAGCAGTGAAGCGCCCGCAGGCTCCTACAATGAGCAGTTCTTC,CASSEAPAGSYNEQFF
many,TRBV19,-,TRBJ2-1,TGTGCCAGTAAAGGGGGGTCCTCTGATGGCGAGCAGTTCTTC,CASKGGSSDGEQFF
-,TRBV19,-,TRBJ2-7,TGTGCCAGTAGTATTGCGCAGGACAGCTACTACGAGCAGTACTTC,CASSIAQDSYYEQYF
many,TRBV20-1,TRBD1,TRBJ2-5,TGCAGTGCTAGAGGCTACAGGGGAAACCAAGAGACCCAGTACTTC,CSARGYRGNQETQYF
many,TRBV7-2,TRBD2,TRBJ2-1,TGTGCCAGCAGGGATAATAGCGGGGGGGCTTTTAATGAGCAGTTCTTC,CASRDNSGGAFNEQFF
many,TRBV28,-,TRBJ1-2,TGTTTCACGGGGGGACCTAACTATGGCTACACCTTC,CFTGGPNYGYTF
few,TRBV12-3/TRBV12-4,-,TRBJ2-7,-,CASRFGMGIGPYF
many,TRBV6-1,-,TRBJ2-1,TGTGCCAGCAGTGAACAGGTGAGCTCCTACAATGAGCAGTTCTTC,CASSEQVSSYNEQFF
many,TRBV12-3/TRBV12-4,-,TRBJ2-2,TGTGCCAGCAGCCTCTTAAGGGGGGCCTTAAACGGTCGGACCGGGGAGCTGTTTTTT,CASSLLRGALNGRTGELFF
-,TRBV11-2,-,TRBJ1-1,TGTGCCAGCAGCTCCTGGGAACGTGACACTGAAGCTTTCTTT,CASSSWERDTEAFF
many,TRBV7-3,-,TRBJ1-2,TGTGCCAGCAGCTCAGGTTCACCGGTTGGCGGCTACACCTTC,CASSSGSPVGGYTF
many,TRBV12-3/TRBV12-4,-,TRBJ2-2,TGTGCCAGCAGTTTTCAGGGGTCCGGGGAGCTGTTTTTT,CASSFQGSGELFF
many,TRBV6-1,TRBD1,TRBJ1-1,TGTGCCAGCAGTACACAGGGGGATCCCGATCGGAACACTGAAGCTTTCTTT,CASSTQGDPDRNTEAFF
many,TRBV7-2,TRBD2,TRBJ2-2,TGTGCCAGCAGCTGGACTAGCGGGGGGTTCTCCGGGGAGCTGTTTTTT,CASSWTSGGFSGELFF
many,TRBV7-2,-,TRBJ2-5,TGTGCCAGCAGCTTAGGCGGGGCCCAAGAGACCCAGTACTTC,CASSLGGAQETQYF
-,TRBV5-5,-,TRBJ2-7,TGTGCCAGCAGGATCGGCCCTACGTACGAGCAGTACTTC,CASRIGPTYEQYF
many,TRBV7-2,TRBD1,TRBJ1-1,TGTGCCAGCAGCCCCGGACAGGTGTACGGGGAAGCTTTCTTT,CASSPGQVYGEAFF
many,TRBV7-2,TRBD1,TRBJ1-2,TGTGCCAGCAGTTCCGGGACAGGGGGCTTGAGGTCTAACTATGGCTACACCTTC,CASSSGTGGLRSNYGYTF
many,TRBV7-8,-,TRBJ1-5,TGTGCCAGCAGTCCCAGGGCCTCAGATAGCAATCAGCCCCAGCATTTT,CASSPRASDSNQPQHF
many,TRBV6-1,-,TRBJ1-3,TGTGCCAGCAGTGAAGCGGGGCAGGGCTCTGGAAACACCATATATTTT,CASSEAGQGSGNTIYF
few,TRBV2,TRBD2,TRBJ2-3,TGTGCCAGCAGCGTTGGGACTAGCGGGGCCTTGGATACGCAGTATTTT,CASSVGTSGALDTQYF
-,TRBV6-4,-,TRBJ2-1,TGTGCCAGCAGTGATTCCACCGGAAGGTCCCAGTTCTTC,CASSDSTGRSQFF
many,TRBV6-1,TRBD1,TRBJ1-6,TGTGCCAGCAGTCAAGGGACAGGCCGTTATTCACCCCTCCACTTT,CASSQGTGRYSPLHF
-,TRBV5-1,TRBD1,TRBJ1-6,TGCGCCAGCAGCCCGGGACAGGGCCGATATTCACCCCTCCACTTT,CASSPGQGRYSPLHF
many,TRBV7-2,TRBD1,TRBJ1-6,TGTGCCAGCAGCTTTTACCGGGACAGGGATTCACCCCTCCACTTT,CASSFYRDRDSPLHF
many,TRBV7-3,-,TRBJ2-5,TGTGCCAGCAGCCCCCGTCCCGGGGAGACCCAGTACTTC,CASSPRPGETQYF
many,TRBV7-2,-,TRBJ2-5,TGTGCCAGCAGGAAGGGAGGACTTGCCCAAGAGACCCAGTACTTC,CASRKGGLAQETQYF
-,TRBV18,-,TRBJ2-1,TGTGCCAGCTCACCTACGCGGGATCCCCCCGGCTATCAGTTCTTC,CASSPTRDPPGYQFF
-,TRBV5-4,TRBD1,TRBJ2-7,TGTGCCAGCAGCGCAGGACAGGAAATCTACGAGCAGTACTTC,CASSAGQEIYEQYF
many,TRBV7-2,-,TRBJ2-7,TGTGCCAGCAGGCGAGACACGAGCTCCTACGAGCAGTACTTC,CASRRDTSSYEQYF
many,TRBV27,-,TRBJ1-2,TGTGCCAGCAGTTTGGCGGGGGACTATGGCTACACCTTC,CASSLAGDYGYTF
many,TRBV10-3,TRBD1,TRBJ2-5,TGTGCCATCAGTGACCCCGGGACAGTCGTACAAGAGACCCAGTACTTC,CAISDPGTVVQETQYF
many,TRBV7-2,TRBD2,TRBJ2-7,TGTGCCAGCAGCCCAAGCGGGGGGGCTATCTACGAGCAGTACTTC,CASSPSGGAIYEQYF
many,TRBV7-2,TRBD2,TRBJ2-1,TGTGCCAGCAGCCTATCTAGCGGGGGGGCAAGTATGAATGAGCAGTTCTTC,CASSLSSGGASMNEQFF
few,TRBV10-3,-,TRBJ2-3,TGTGCCGGAGCGGACCTCACAGATACGCAGTATTTT,CAGADLTDTQYF
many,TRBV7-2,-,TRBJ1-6,TGTGCCAGCAGCTTCAAACCCAATTCACCCCTCCACTTT,CASSFKPNSPLHF
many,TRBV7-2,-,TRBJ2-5,TGTGCCAGCAGCTTAGGGCCTCAAGAGACCCAGTACTTC,CASSLGPQETQYF
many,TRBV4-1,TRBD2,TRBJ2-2,TGCGCCAGCAGCCAAGACGGGGGGGTTCTCGGGGAGCTGTTTTTT,CASSQDGGVLGELFF
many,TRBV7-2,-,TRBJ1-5,TGTGCCAGCAGCTTAGGGGGGGTAGCTCAGCCCCAGCATTTT,CASSLGGVAQPQHF
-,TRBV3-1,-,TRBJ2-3,TGTGCCAGCAGCCCCTGGACTGGCACAGATACGCAGTATTTT,CASSPWTGTDTQYF
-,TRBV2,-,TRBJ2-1,TGTGCCAGCAGCGCCCCAGGAAGCTCCTACAATGAGCAGTTCTTC,CASSAPGSSYNEQFF
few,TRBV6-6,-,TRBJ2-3,TGTGCCAGCGGATATCCCCGGGGTGGAGACGGTACGCAGTATTTT,CASGYPRGGDGTQYF
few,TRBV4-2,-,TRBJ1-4,TGTGCCAGCAGCCAAGATCTTACTGAAAAACTGTTTTTT,CASSQDLTEKLFF
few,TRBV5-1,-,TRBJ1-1,TGCGCCAGCAGCGACACCGGGACGGAAAACACTGAAGCTTTCTTT,CASSDTGTENTEAFF